These 10 T cell receptor beta chains were all obtained from the same sample, sequenced in a study of OX40 agonist ivuxolimab in advanced cancers. Produced via immunoSEQ multiplex PCR; TCRdb's table is partial and in-frame only. The sample lists more than 75,000 clones, less than 90% occurring once. The sequenced sample was CD4+ or CD8+ T cells sorted from blood, obtained in a trial of the OX40 agonist ivuxolimab. Receptors were obtained from an adult with an advanced solid tumor such as melanoma, head and neck, liver or kidney cancer.

This sequence joins TRBV4-2 and TRBJ2-7; D is ambiguous. From germline, CDR1 is LGHNA and CDR2 YNFKEQ. The V gene lost 0 bases and the J gene lost 2 bases, with 11 bases spanning the gap. The CDR3 loop spans 15 amino acids. DNA of the CDR3: TGTGCCAGCAGCCAAGAATCGACTTCTCCCTACGAGCAGTACTTC. Protein: CASSQESTSPYEQYF.

J is TRBJ2-1 and V is TRBV2, with a tentative D call TRBD2 (6 bases). Germline lookup yields CDR1 SNHLY and CDR2 FYNNEI. CDR3 length: 15 amino acids. V was cut by 7 bases and J by 0 bases, with 13 bases left in between. The CDR3 coding sequence is TGTGCCAGCACCCAGAGCGGGTTCTCCTACAATGAGCAGTTCTTC. As protein: CASTQSGFSYNEQFF.

This clone is a singleton in its sample. The chain joins TRBV5-1 to TRBJ2-5, with D uncertain. The CDR3 spans 13 residues. Germline loops: CDR1 SGHRS, CDR2 YFSETQ. The V and J ends lost 0 bases and 3 bases respectively, with 6 bases between them. DNA of the CDR3: TGCGCCAGCAGCTTGGTAGGTGAAGAGACCCAGTACTTC. It yields the protein CASSLVGEETQYF.

The chain joins TRBV6-6 to TRBJ1-1; no clear D. With 1 base removed from V and 7 bases from J, the gap between germline ends came to 4 bases. CDR1 and CDR2 from the germline V gene are MNHNY and SVGAGI (reference sequence). The CDR3 consists of 11 residues. The CDR3 sequence is CASSYYGEAFF. Here the CDR3 DNA reads TGTGCCAGCAGTTACTACGGTGAAGCTTTCTTT.

This clone has more than one count but fewer than ten. V gene TRBV5-1 combines with J gene TRBJ2-2; D unclear. The germline V and J ends were trimmed by 4 bases and 6 bases, with 13 bases remaining between them. Germline CDR1 reads SGHRS; CDR2 reads YFSETQ. The CDR3 sequence is 14 residues long. For the CDR3, the DNA is TGCGCCAGCAGCATGGACGGGTCCTCCGGGGAGCTGTTTTTT. Translating it yields CASSMDGSSGELFF. The whole variable domain, filled in from reference TRBV5-1 and TRBJ2-2, reads KAGVTQTPRYLIKTRGQQVTLSCSPISGHRSVSWYQQTPGQGLQFLFEYFSETQRNKGNFPGRFSGRQFSNSRSEMNVSTLELGDSALYLCASSMDGSSGELFFGEGSRLTVL.

CDR3 sequence (DNA): TGCGCCAGCAGCTTGTTAGCGGGAGGAGGAGGGGAGACCCAGTACTTC. Translation: CASSLLAGGGGETQYF. This chain links TRBV5-1 with TRBJ2-5; the match to TRBD2 covers 10 bases. From germline, CDR1 is SGHRS and CDR2 YFSETQ. With V trimmed by 1 base and J by 5 bases, 8 bases remained unmatched. The CDR3 is made up of 16 amino acids.

The gene calls are TRBV7-9 and TRBJ2-7; no firm D call. The germline V gene has CDR1 SEHNR and CDR2 FQNEAQ (reference sequence). V lost 6 bases and J lost 9, with 18 bases in between. This CDR3 is 13 amino acids long. For the CDR3, the DNA is TGTGCCAGCAGTCTCTCGAGGTCCTCTATGCAGTACTTC. Its protein is CASSLSRSSMQYF.

CDR3 amino acids: CASSIQGASTQPQHF. Written as DNA, the CDR3 is TGTGCCAGCAGCATACAGGGGGCCTCCACTCAGCCCCAGCATTTT. The chain links TRBV7-2 to TRBJ1-5, with 9 bases fitting TRBD1. CDR1 and CDR2 from the germline V gene are SGHTA and FQGNSA. The junction had 8 bases not matched to a gene; V was cut back by 5 bases and J by 6 bases. This CDR3 has 15 residues.

J is TRBJ2-2 and V is TRBV19; D unresolved. Trimming shortened V by 2 bases and J by 6 bases, and 4 bases separated the two germline ends. The CDR3 loop spans 12 amino acids. In germline, CDR1 is LNHDA, CDR2 SQIVND (reference sequence). This chain's CDR3 is CASSIWAGELFF. The CDR3 region has the DNA TGTGCCAGTAGTATATGGGCCGGGGAGCTGTTTTTT. Full variable domain (rest looked up from reference TRBV19 and TRBJ2-2): DGGITQSPKYLFRKEGQNVTLSCEQNLNHDAMYWYRQDPGQGLRLIYYSQIVNDFQKGDIAEGYSVSREKKESFPLTVTSAQKNPTAFYLCASSIWAGELFFGEGSRLTVL.

The rearrangement links TRBV5-8 to TRBJ2-5; the match to TRBD2 covers 12 bases. Germline values: CDR1 SGHTS, CDR2 YDEGEE. The V gene end was trimmed by 0 bases and the J gene end by 5 bases; junction bases not matched to a gene: 11. This CDR3 is 18 amino acids long. The DNA for the CDR3 is TGTGCCAGCAGCTTGGCTGAGACTAGCGGGAGCATCTGGGAGACCCAGTACTTC. Residues: CASSLAETSGSIWETQYF.